Presented here are 7 T cell receptor beta chains from one specimen sequenced in a study of shared clonotypes between healthy human individuals. Sequencing was performed with immunoSEQ multiplex PCR; in TCRdb, only in-frame clones are kept and a portion is missing. The sample includes approximately 1.5 million clones, 95% to 99% seen only once; the top ten take 0.4% to 0.45%. The sample was naive CD4+ T cells sorted from blood. Described subset: CD45RA+ positively selected. The receptors shown here come from a young man in good health.

This sequence joins TRBV5-6 and TRBJ2-3; D tentatively reads TRBD1 or TRBD2 (5 bases each). Germline V gene lookup returns CDR1 SGHDT and CDR2 YYEEEE. V was trimmed by 6 bases and J by 4 bases, leaving 12 bases between them. The CDR3 extends over 13 amino acids. CDR3 region: CASTLGTSDTQYF. The CDR3 bases are TGTGCCAGCACTCTAGGGACCTCAGATACGCAGTATTTT.

The gene calls are TRBV28 and TRBJ2-2; the D is unclear. This CDR3 has 16 amino acids. The germline gives CDR1 MDHEN, CDR2 SYDVKM. V was shortened by 5 bases and J by 1 base, with 14 bases between the two germline ends. CDR3 amino acids: CASSASRRRNTGELFF. DNA of the CDR3: TGTGCCAGCAGTGCCTCCCGGCGCCGGAACACCGGGGAGCTGTTTTTT.

This chain links TRBV7-9 with TRBJ2-7; 14 bases match TRBD2. Germline V gene data show CDR1 as SEHNR and CDR2 as FQNEAQ (reference sequence). J was trimmed by 6 bases and V by 4 bases; bases with no gene match: 2. The CDR3 extends over 14 amino acids. Here the CDR3 reads CASSSGTSGSEQYF. The CDR3 region has the DNA TGTGCCAGCAGCTCCGGGACTAGCGGGAGCGAGCAGTACTTC.

This chain links TRBV20-1 with TRBJ2-7; the D gene is possibly TRBD1 (5 bases). The length of the CDR3 is 10 residues. V lost 6 bases to trimming and J lost 5 bases, with 8 bases between them. Germline-derived CDR1 and CDR2 are DFQATT and SNEGSKA (reference sequence). The CDR3 DNA reads TGCAGTGCCGTAGGGGACGAGCAGTACTTC. Amino acids: CSAVGDEQYF.

The rearrangement links TRBV11-3 to TRBJ2-2; D tentatively reads TRBD1 or TRBD2 (5 bases each). Germline CDR1 is SGHNT and CDR2 is YENEEA. V was cut by 8 bases and J by 4 bases, with 11 bases left in between. This CDR3 is 13 amino acids long. The CDR3 DNA reads as TGTGCCAGCGGGGGTTTTGGCACCGGGGAGCTGTTTTTT. Translated, it gives CASGGFGTGELFF.

About this clone itself: The same CDR3 is also encoded by other DNA sequences in this sample. The chain uses TRBV9 and TRBJ2-5, with D uncertain. The CDR3 totals 13 residues. V dropped 5 bases and J dropped 2 bases, with 10 bases sitting between them. The germline gives CDR1 SGDLS, CDR2 YYNGEE. The CDR3 DNA reads as TGTGCCAGCAGTCCGCGAGGACAAGAGACCCAGTACTTC. Translation gives CASSPRGQETQYF.

The chain joins TRBV25-1 to TRBJ2-7; no clear D gene. This CDR3 is built from 15 residues. The V end lost 6 bases, the J end lost 0 bases, and 15 bases lay between the germline ends. CDR1 is MGHDK, CDR2 SYGVNS, per germline. The CDR3: CASSPRTRSSYEQYF. The CDR3 DNA reads TGTGCCAGCAGCCCCAGGACCCGAAGCTCCTACGAGCAGTACTTC.